The 29 T cell receptor beta chains below all came from one sample that was sequenced in a study of OX40 agonist ivuxolimab in advanced cancers. Clones were read by immunoSEQ multiplex PCR, and TCRdb kept only the in-frame ones, dropping some. The sample lists 90,000 to 100,000 clones, roughly 90% occurring once. This material consisted of CD4+ or CD8+ T cells sorted from blood, taken in a trial of the OX40 agonist ivuxolimab. The receptors derive from an adult with an advanced solid tumor such as melanoma, head and neck, liver or kidney cancer.

The gene calls are TRBV5-1 and TRBJ2-3; 11 nucleotides line up with TRBD2. Germline V gene lookup returns CDR1 SGHRS and CDR2 YFSETQ. Trimming cost V 4 bases and J 8 bases; bases outside gene matches: 9. This CDR3 is built from 15 residues. For the CDR3, the DNA is TGCGCCAGCAGCACAACTAGCGGGGGAATGGTTACGCAGTATTTT. It yields the protein CASSTTSGGMVTQYF.

This sequence joins TRBV7-9 and TRBJ2-5; a possible D gene is TRBD2 (6 bases). V was shortened by 3 bases and J by 7 bases, with 15 bases between the two germline ends. CDR1 is SEHNR, CDR2 FQNEAQ, per germline (reference sequence). This CDR3 has 14 amino acids. The CDR3 here is CASSFTRDSWTQYF. In nucleotides, the CDR3 is TGTGCCAGCAGCTTTACGCGGGACTCTTGGACCCAGTACTTC. The full variable domain, with the rest looked up from reference TRBV7-9 and TRBJ2-5, is DTGVSQNPRHKITKRGQNVTFRCDPISEHNRLYWYRQTLGQGPEFLTYFQNEAQLEKSRLLSDRFSAERPKGSFSTLEIQRTEQGDSAMYLCASSFTRDSWTQYFGPGTRLLVL.

CDR3 coding DNA: TGTGCCAGCAGCTTCCGGACTAGCTCCTACGAGCAGTACTTC. Translating gives CASSFRTSSYEQYF. The chain recombines TRBV7-2 with TRBJ2-7; 7 nucleotides line up with TRBD2. The length of the CDR3 is 14 residues. The germline gives CDR1 SGHTA, CDR2 FQGNSA. Trimming at V came to 3 bases and at J to 0 bases, leaving 2 bases not matched to a gene. Combining the CDR3 with reference TRBV7-2 and TRBJ2-7 gives the whole variable domain GAGVSQSPSNKVTEKGKDVELRCDPISGHTALYWYRQSLGQGLEFLIYFQGNSAPDKSGLPSDRFSAERTGGSVSTLTIQRTQQEDSAVYLCASSFRTSSYEQYFGPGTRLTVT.

V is TRBV11-2 and J is TRBJ2-3, with D maybe TRBD1 (5 bases). The V gene's germline CDR1 is SGHAT and CDR2 FQNNGV. Trimming pared 7 bases from V and 8 bases from J, leaving 16 bases between. This CDR3 has 13 residues. The chain's CDR3 is CASTLTGKATQYF. CDR3 bases: TGTGCCAGCACGCTCACAGGAAAAGCTACGCAGTATTTT.

V gene TRBV6-1 combines with J gene TRBJ1-5, with TRBD1 matching 7 bases. This CDR3 region has 15 residues. From germline, CDR1 is MNHNS and CDR2 SASEGT. V lost 2 bases and J lost 2; bases outside the gene matches: 3. In DNA, the CDR3 is TGTGCCAGCAGTGAACGCGGACAGGGCAATCAGCCCCAGCATTTT. Translation: CASSERGQGNQPQHF.

V is TRBV7-9 and J is TRBJ2-2, with D unclear. The length of the CDR3 is 16 residues. Germline V lookup: CDR1 SEHNR, CDR2 FQNEAQ (reference sequence). Trimming took off 5 bases at V and 0 bases at J, with 13 bases between the two ends. CDR3 sequence (DNA): TGTGCCAGCAGCAGAAGGTCAGGAGCGAACACCGGGGAGCTGTTTTTT. Translated: CASSRRSGANTGELFF.

This clone was observed once. The rearrangement joins TRBV19 to TRBJ2-3; D uncertain. V was cut by 6 bases and J by 1 base, with 8 bases left in between. The length of the CDR3 is 13 residues. CDR1 is LNHDA, CDR2 SQIVND, per germline (reference sequence). The DNA of the CDR3 is TGTGCCAGTAGGGTTTCTGGCACAGATACGCAGTATTTT. It is translated as CASRVSGTDTQYF.

This chain connects TRBV30 to TRBJ1-5; 12 nucleotides align to TRBD1. The CDR3 has 16 amino acids. V shed 2 bases, J shed 6 bases, and the junction held 8 bases outside the gene matches. Germline values: CDR1 GTSNPN, CDR2 SVGIG (reference sequence). The CDR3 coding sequence is TGTGCCTGGAGTAGGGGGGGACAGGGGGCAGGTCAGCCCCAGCATTTT. Amino acid sequence: CAWSRGGQGAGQPQHF.

V is TRBV19 and J is TRBJ1-1; the D gene is possibly TRBD1 (6 bases). V was trimmed by 5 bases and J by 0 bases, leaving 16 bases between them. Per the germline V gene, CDR1 is LNHDA and CDR2 is SQIVND (reference sequence). The CDR3 totals 16 residues. The CDR3 sequence is CASSGKGGTMNTEAFF. CDR3 coding DNA: TGTGCCAGTAGTGGCAAGGGGGGGACGATGAACACTGAAGCTTTCTTT. The variable domain in full, with the rest retrieved from reference TRBV19 and TRBJ1-1, is DGGITQSPKYLFRKEGQNVTLSCEQNLNHDAMYWYRQDPGQGLRLIYYSQIVNDFQKGDIAEGYSVSREKKESFPLTVTSAQKNPTAFYLCASSGKGGTMNTEAFFGQGTRLTVV.

The chain links TRBV6-1 to TRBJ1-5; unclear D gene. The V and J ends lost 7 bases and 5 bases respectively, with 6 bases between them. The CDR3 length is 11 residues. Per germline, CDR1 MNHNS and CDR2 SASEGT. The CDR3 region is CASNHDQPQHF. The CDR3 DNA reads TGTGCCAGCAACCATGATCAGCCCCAGCATTTT.

The chain uses TRBV28 and TRBJ1-5; the D gene is possibly TRBD1 (5 bases). The V end was cut by 6 bases, the J end by 5 bases, with 8 bases between. Germline assignment: CDR1 MDHEN and CDR2 SYDVKM. CDR3 size: 12 residues. As DNA, the CDR3 is TGTGCCAGCAGAGGGGCTCATCAGCCCCAGCATTTT. Its translation is CASRGAHQPQHF.

The J gene is TRBJ2-4, the V gene TRBV2, with D hard to call. V lost 0 bases and J lost 0, with 15 bases in between. There are 18 residues in the CDR3. Germline V CDR1 and CDR2: SNHLY, FYNNEI. This CDR3 is CASSEALVRKIAKNIQYF. CDR3 nucleotides: TGTGCCAGCAGTGAAGCGCTTGTCAGAAAAATAGCCAAAAACATTCAGTACTTC.

The chain is built from TRBV4-1 and TRBJ1-1; D remains unclear. The V end lost 0 bases, the J end lost 1 base, and 9 bases lay between the germline ends. Germline assignment: CDR1 MGHRA and CDR2 YSYEKL. This CDR3 is built from 15 residues. Written as DNA, the CDR3 is TGCGCCAGCAGCCAAGAAATCGGAGGGAACACTGAAGCTTTCTTT. Translated, it gives CASSQEIGGNTEAFF.

The chain links TRBV7-2 to TRBJ2-7; D is unclear. Trimming stripped 5 bases from V and 6 bases from J, with 8 bases between. Germline assignment: CDR1 SGHTA and CDR2 FQGNSA. The CDR3 length is 11 residues. CDR3 DNA: TGTGCCAGCAGCGTTAGGGTCGAGCAGTACTTC. Translating gives CASSVRVEQYF.

The chain has TRBV28 and TRBJ2-2; 7 positions agree with TRBD1. This CDR3 is built from 16 residues. Germline V gene data show CDR1 as MDHEN and CDR2 as SYDVKM. V lost 7 bases and J lost 1; bases outside the gene matches: 9. CDR3 amino acids: CASTSTGTENTGELFF. The CDR3 DNA sequence: TGTGCCAGCACCTCGACCGGGACAGAGAACACCGGGGAGCTGTTTTTT.

Only one count was recorded for this clone. The CDR3 DNA sequence: TGTGCCAGCAGCGTAGGGGGTCCGGGAGCCCCCGTCGTCCTGACTTTC. Translated: CASSVGGPGAPVVLTF. J is TRBJ2-6 and V is TRBV9; weak D call: TRBD2 (6 bases). In germline, CDR1 is SGDLS, CDR2 YYNGEE. V lost 0 bases to trimming and J lost 12 bases, with 19 bases between them. The CDR3 runs 16 residues.

The chain combines TRBV7-2 with TRBJ2-7; 8 bases line up with TRBD2. This CDR3 region has 14 residues. The germline CDR1 and CDR2 sequences are SGHTA and FQGNSA. J lost 8 bases, V lost 1 base, and 7 bases had no gene match. Written as DNA, the CDR3 is TGTGCCAGCAGCTTAGGGGGTAGCGGGGTCCAGCAGTACTTC. It is translated as CASSLGGSGVQQYF. Drawing the rest from reference TRBV7-2 and TRBJ2-7, the complete variable domain is GAGVSQSPSNKVTEKGKDVELRCDPISGHTALYWYRQSLGQGLEFLIYFQGNSAPDKSGLPSDRFSAERTGGSVSTLTIQRTQQEDSAVYLCASSLGGSGVQQYFGPGTRLTVT.

This sequence joins TRBV19 and TRBJ2-7; 7 nucleotides line up with TRBD2. The V gene end was trimmed by 4 bases and the J gene end by 4 bases; junction bases not matched to a gene: 1. The CDR3 has 12 amino acids. From germline, CDR1 is LNHDA and CDR2 SQIVND (reference sequence). The DNA for the CDR3 is TGTGCCAGTAGTACCGGGAGGTACGAGCAGTACTTC. Its protein product is CASSTGRYEQYF.

This clone was counted a single time. The genes are TRBV9 and TRBJ2-2; D uncertain. Germline V gives CDR1 SGDLS, CDR2 YYNGEE. The CDR3 is 14 residues long. V was shortened by 1 base and J by 0 bases, with 4 bases between the two germline ends. The CDR3 sequence is CASSVQTNTGELFF. The CDR3 DNA sequence: TGTGCCAGCAGCGTACAGACGAACACCGGGGAGCTGTTTTTT.

The chain is built from TRBV5-4 and TRBJ2-4, with 8 bases matching TRBD1. The CDR3 length is 15 residues. Unmatched junction bases numbered 10, after V lost 6 bases and J lost 5 bases. CDR1 is SGHNT, CDR2 YYREEE, per germline (reference sequence). The CDR3 coding sequence is TGTGCCAGCAACCGACAGGGGCCTAATGAAAACATTCAGTACTTC. Translated, it gives CASNRQGPNENIQYF.

Only a few counts were recorded for this clone. The gene calls are TRBV7-2 and TRBJ2-5; 8 bases fit TRBD1. The CDR3 spans 14 residues. Germline loops: CDR1 SGHTA, CDR2 FQGNSA. Trimming removed 1 base from V and 4 bases from J; junction bases left unmatched: 2. The CDR3 nucleotides read TGTGCCAGCAGCTTAGGGCAGGGGGCAGAGACCCAGTACTTC. Translated, it gives CASSLGQGAETQYF.

The chain links TRBV5-6 to TRBJ2-2, with a possible D match to TRBD2 (6 bases). Germline V gene lookup returns CDR1 SGHDT and CDR2 YYEEEE. The CDR3 consists of 13 residues. Trimming removed 4 bases from V and 7 bases from J, with 11 bases in between. CDR3: CASSNGEVGELFF. Here the CDR3 DNA reads TGTGCCAGCAGCAACGGGGAGGTCGGGGAGCTGTTTTTT.

The chain links TRBV4-2 to TRBJ1-2, with 7 nucleotides matching TRBD1. The CDR3 sequence is 14 residues long. The ends lost 0 bases at V and 4 bases at J; junction bases unmatched: 2. CDR1 and CDR2 (germline): LGHNA, YNFKEQ. Written as DNA, the CDR3 is TGTGCCAGCAGCCAAGAACAGGGGCTCTATGGCTACACCTTC. This codes for CASSQEQGLYGYTF.

A single count supports this clone. This rearrangement joins TRBV27 to TRBJ2-2, with D uncertain. CDR3 length: 16 amino acids. Germline V gives CDR1 MNHEY, CDR2 SMNVEV (reference sequence). Trimming cost V 5 bases and J 6 bases, with 19 bases left between them. CDR3 protein: CASSPLGLLRPGELFF. CDR3 in DNA: TGTGCCAGCAGTCCCCTTGGGCTCCTCCGTCCCGGGGAGCTGTTTTTT.

The chain carries TRBV10-3 and TRBJ1-3; D unclear. The CDR3 contains 15 residues. The V end was cut by 2 bases, the J end by 4 bases, with 12 bases between. Germline V gene lookup returns CDR1 ENHRY and CDR2 SYGVKD. CDR3 coding DNA: TGTGCCATCAGTGAGGGAGGCCAAGTGGGAAACACCATATATTTT. This gives the protein CAISEGGQVGNTIYF.

This chain joins TRBV27 and TRBJ1-6, with unresolved D. The germline CDR1 and CDR2 sequences are MNHEY and SMNVEV (reference sequence). Deletions cut 8 bases from V and 4 bases from J, with 15 bases between. This CDR3 region has 15 residues. This CDR3 reads CASGREASYNSPLHF. The CDR3 DNA sequence: TGTGCCAGCGGTAGGGAGGCCTCGTATAATTCACCCCTCCACTTT.

The V call is TRBV6-5, the J call TRBJ2-7; no reliable D call. Germline V CDR1 and CDR2: MNHEY, SVGAGI. The V and J ends lost 2 bases and 4 bases respectively, with 9 bases between them. The CDR3 spans 13 residues. The CDR3 bases are TGTGCCAGCAGTTACCGGGCTTCTTACGAGCAGTACTTC. Its protein is CASSYRASYEQYF.

J is TRBJ1-5 and V is TRBV7-6; a possible D gene is TRBD1 (5 bases). This CDR3 comprises 16 residues. Trimming removed 5 bases from V and 4 bases from J, with 18 bases in between. Germline V gene data show CDR1 as SGHVS and CDR2 as FNYEAQ. DNA for the CDR3: TGTGCCAGCAGCCGCAAGCCTCCCGGGGGGAATCAGCCCCAGCATTTT. Translation: CASSRKPPGGNQPQHF.

This sequence joins TRBV6-5 and TRBJ2-1; 8 bases agree with TRBD1. V lost 5 bases to trimming and J lost 7 bases; unmatched junction nucleotides: 10. The CDR3 is made up of 15 amino acids. CDR1 is MNHEY, CDR2 SVGAGI, per germline. The CDR3 is CASSPQGGSKNEQFF. The CDR3 DNA follows: TGTGCCAGCAGTCCACAGGGGGGTAGTAAGAATGAGCAGTTCTTC.